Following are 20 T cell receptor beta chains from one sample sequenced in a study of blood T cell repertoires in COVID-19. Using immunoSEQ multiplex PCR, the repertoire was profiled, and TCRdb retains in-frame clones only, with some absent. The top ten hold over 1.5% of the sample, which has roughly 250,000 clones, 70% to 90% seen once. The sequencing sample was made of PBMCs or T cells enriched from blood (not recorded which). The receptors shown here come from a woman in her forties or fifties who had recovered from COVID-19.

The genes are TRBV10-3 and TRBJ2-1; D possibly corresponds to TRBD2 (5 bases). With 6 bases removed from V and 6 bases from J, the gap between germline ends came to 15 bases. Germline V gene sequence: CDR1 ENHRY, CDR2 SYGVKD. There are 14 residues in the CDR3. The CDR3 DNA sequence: TGTGCCATCAGATCGAGCGGAGAGGGCAATGAGCAGTTCTTC. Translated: CAIRSSGEGNEQFF.

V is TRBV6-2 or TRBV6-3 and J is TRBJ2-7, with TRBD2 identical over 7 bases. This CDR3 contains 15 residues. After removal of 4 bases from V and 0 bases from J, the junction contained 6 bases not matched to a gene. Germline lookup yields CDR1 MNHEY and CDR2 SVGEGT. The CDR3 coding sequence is TGTGCCAGCAGTTCAAGCGGGAAGGGCTCCTACGAGCAGTACTTC. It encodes CASSSSGKGSYEQYF.

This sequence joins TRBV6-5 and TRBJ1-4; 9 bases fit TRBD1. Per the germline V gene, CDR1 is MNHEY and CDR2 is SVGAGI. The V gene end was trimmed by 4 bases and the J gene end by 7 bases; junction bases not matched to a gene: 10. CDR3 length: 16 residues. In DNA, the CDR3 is TGTGCCAGCAGTTGGGGGACAGGGAGAACCCCTGAAAAACTGTTTTTT. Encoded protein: CASSWGTGRTPEKLFF.

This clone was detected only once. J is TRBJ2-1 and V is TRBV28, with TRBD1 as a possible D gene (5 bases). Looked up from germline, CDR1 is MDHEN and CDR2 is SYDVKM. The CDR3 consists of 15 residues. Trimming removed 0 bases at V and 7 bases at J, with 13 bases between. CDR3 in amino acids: CASSLWGPRVNEQFF. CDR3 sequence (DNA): TGTGCCAGCAGTTTATGGGGGCCCCGAGTGAATGAGCAGTTCTTC.

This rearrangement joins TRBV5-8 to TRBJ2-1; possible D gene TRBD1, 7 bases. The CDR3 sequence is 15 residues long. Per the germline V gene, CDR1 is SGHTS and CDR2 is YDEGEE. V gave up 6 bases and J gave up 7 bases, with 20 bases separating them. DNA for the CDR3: TGTGCCAGCACGCGCCGGGGGACAGTTAATAATGAGCAGTTCTTC. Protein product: CASTRRGTVNNEQFF.

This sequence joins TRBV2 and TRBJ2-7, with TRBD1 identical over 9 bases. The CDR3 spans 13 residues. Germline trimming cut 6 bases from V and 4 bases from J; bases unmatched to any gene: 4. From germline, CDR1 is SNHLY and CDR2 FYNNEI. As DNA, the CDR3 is TGTGCCAGCAGATTGGACAGGGGTTACGAGCAGTACTTC. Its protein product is CASRLDRGYEQYF.

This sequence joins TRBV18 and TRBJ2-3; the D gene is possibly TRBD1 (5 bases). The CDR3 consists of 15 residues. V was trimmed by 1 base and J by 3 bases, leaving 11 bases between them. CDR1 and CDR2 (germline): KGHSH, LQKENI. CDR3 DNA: TGTGCCAGCTCACCACAGCAGGGTGGTACAGATACGCAGTATTTT. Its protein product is CASSPQQGGTDTQYF. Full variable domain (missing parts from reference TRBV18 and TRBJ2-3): NAGVMQNPRHLVRRRGQEARLRCSPMKGHSHVYWYRQLPEEGLKFMVYLQKENIIDESGMPKERFSAEFPKEGPSILRIQQVVRGDSAAYFCASSPQQGGTDTQYFGPGTRLTVL.

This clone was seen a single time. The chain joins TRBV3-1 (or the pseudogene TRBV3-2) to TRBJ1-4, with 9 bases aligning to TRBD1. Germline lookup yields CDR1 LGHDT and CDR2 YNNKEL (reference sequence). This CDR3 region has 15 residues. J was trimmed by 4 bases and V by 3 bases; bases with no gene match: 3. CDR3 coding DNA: TGTGCCAGCAGCCAGGGGACAGGGAATAATGAAAAACTGTTTTTT. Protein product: CASSQGTGNNEKLFF.

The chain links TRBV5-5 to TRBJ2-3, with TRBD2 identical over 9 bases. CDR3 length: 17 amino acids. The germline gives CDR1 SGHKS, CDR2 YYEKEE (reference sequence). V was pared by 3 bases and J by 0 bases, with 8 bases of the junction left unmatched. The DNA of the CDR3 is TGTGCCAGCAGCTCAAGTTATAGCGGGAGTAGCACAGATACGCAGTATTTT. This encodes CASSSSYSGSSTDTQYF. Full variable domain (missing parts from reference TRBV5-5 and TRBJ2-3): DAGVTQSPTHLIKTRGQQVTLRCSPISGHKSVSWYQQVLGQGPQFIFQYYEKEERGRGNFPDRFSARQFPNYSSELNVNALLLGDSALYLCASSSSYSGSSTDTQYFGPGTRLTVL.

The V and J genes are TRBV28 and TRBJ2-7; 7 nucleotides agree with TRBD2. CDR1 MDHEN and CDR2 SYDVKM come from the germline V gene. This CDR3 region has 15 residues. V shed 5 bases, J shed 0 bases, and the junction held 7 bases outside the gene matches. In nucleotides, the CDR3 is TGTGCCAGCAGTAGTAGCGGGCCGAGCTCCTACGAGCAGTACTTC. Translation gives CASSSSGPSSYEQYF.

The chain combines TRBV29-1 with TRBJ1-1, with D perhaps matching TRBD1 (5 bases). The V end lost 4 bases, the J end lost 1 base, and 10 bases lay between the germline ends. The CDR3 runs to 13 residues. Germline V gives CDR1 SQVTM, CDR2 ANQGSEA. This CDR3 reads CSVGYTGNTEAFF. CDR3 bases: TGCAGCGTTGGGTACACAGGGAACACTGAAGCTTTCTTT.

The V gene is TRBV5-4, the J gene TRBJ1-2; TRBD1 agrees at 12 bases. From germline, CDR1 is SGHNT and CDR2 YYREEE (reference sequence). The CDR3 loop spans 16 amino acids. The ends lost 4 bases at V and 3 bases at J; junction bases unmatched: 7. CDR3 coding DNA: TGTGCCAGCAGCCCCGGGGGACAGGGGGCTTACTATGGCTACACCTTC. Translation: CASSPGGQGAYYGYTF.

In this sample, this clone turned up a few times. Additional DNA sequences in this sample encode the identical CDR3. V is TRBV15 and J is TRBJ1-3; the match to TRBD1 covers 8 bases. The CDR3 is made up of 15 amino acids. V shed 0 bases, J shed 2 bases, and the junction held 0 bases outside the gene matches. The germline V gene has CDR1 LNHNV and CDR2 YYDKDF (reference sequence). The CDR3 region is CATSRDRGPGNTIYF. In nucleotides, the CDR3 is TGTGCCACCAGCAGAGACAGGGGGCCTGGAAACACCATATATTTT.

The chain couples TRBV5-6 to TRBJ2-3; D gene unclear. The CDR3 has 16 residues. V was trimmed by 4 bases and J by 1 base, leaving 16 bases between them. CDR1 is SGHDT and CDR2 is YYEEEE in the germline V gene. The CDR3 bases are TGTGCCAGCAGCCCCAACCCGAAAACTGGCACAGATACGCAGTATTTT. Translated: CASSPNPKTGTDTQYF.

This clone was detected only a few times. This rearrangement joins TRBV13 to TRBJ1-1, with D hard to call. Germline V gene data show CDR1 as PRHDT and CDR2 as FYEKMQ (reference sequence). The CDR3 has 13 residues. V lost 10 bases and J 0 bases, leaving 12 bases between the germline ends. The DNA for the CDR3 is TGTGCCACCACGGAGACTTTGAACACTGAAGCTTTCTTT. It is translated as CATTETLNTEAFF.

CDR3 DNA: TGTGCCAGCAGTTTTAGTCCCTCACCCCTCCACTTT. This translates into CASSFSPSPLHF. The J gene is TRBJ1-6, the V gene TRBV28, with D uncertain. V lost 3 bases, J lost 10 bases, and 7 bases lay in between. The CDR3 consists of 12 residues. In germline, CDR1 is MDHEN, CDR2 SYDVKM.

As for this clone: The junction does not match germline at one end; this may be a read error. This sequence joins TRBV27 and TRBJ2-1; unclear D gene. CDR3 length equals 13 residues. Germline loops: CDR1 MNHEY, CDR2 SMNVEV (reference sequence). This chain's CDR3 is CASSLLLPPKQFF. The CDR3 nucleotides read TGTGCCAGCAGTTTATTACTCCCACCTAAGCAATTCTTC.

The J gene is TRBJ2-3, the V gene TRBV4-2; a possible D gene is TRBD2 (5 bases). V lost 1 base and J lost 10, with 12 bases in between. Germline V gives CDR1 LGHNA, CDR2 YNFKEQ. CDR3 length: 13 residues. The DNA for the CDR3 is TGTGCCAGCAGCCAAGCCCGGGATTACCCGCAGTATTTT. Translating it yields CASSQARDYPQYF.

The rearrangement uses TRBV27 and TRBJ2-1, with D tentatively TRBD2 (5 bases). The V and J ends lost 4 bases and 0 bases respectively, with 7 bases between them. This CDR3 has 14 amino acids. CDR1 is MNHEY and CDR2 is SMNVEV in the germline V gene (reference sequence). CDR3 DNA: TGTGCCAGCAGTTACCGGGACTCCTACAATGAGCAGTTCTTC. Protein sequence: CASSYRDSYNEQFF.

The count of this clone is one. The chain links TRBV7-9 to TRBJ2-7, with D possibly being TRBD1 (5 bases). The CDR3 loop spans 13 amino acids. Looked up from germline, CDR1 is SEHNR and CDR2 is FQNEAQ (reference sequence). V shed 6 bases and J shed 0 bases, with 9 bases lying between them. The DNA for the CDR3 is TGTGCCAGCAGTCATGACAGCTCCTACGAGCAGTACTTC. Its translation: CASSHDSSYEQYF.